The 30 T cell receptor beta chains presented below share a single source sample, sequenced in a study of brain metastases from non-small cell lung cancer. Sequencing used immunoSEQ multiplex PCR; TCRdb keeps in-frame clones, though not all of them. The sample lists approximately 6,100 clones, roughly 80% occurring once. The sequenced sample consisted of primary lung tumor tissue. The origin of the receptors is a donor aged 40 or over with non-small cell lung cancer.

The sample holds one count of this clone. The rearrangement links TRBV29-1 to TRBJ2-7; 12 nucleotides line up with TRBD2. The length of the CDR3 is 13 residues. Germline values: CDR1 SQVTM, CDR2 ANQGSEA. Losses at the gene ends were 7 bases for V and 3 bases for J; bases not matched to a gene: 4. CDR3 coding DNA: TGCAGCGCAATACTAGCGGGGGGCTACGAGCAGTACTTC. Encoded protein: CSAILAGGYEQYF.

The V and J genes are TRBV15 and TRBJ2-3, with D maybe TRBD2 (6 bases). Germline V gene lookup returns CDR1 LNHNV and CDR2 YYDKDF (reference sequence). The V end lost 0 bases, the J end lost 0 bases, and 10 bases lay between the germline ends. This CDR3 has 16 residues. CDR3 in DNA: TGTGCCACCAGCAGAGAACCTAGCGAAAGCACAGATACGCAGTATTTT. Amino acid sequence: CATSREPSESTDTQYF.

The chain couples TRBV12-3 or TRBV12-4 to TRBJ2-1; D gene unclear. The CDR3 totals 12 residues. Trimming shortened V by 4 bases and J by 6 bases, and 7 bases separated the two germline ends. Here the CDR3 DNA reads TGTGCCAGCAGTTCTCGGTCCAATGAGCAGTTCTTC. Amino acids: CASSSRSNEQFF.

The V and J genes are TRBV7-8 and TRBJ1-1; weak D call: TRBD1 (5 bases). CDR1 SGHVS and CDR2 FQNEAQ come from the germline V gene. This CDR3 has 12 residues. V gave up 1 base and J gave up 7 bases, with 7 bases separating them. CDR3 in DNA: TGTGCCAGCAGCTTAGTACAGGATGAAGCTTTCTTT. Protein: CASSLVQDEAFF.

The CDR3 loop is CATQDRGPSQPQHF. In DNA, the CDR3 is TGTGCCACTCAAGACAGGGGGCCGAGTCAGCCCCAGCATTTT. V usage is TRBV15 and J usage is TRBJ1-5; 10 nucleotides line up with TRBD1. The V segment lost 9 bases and the J segment 6 bases; nucleotides outside the gene matches: 8. In germline, CDR1 is LNHNV, CDR2 YYDKDF (reference sequence). This CDR3 region has 14 residues. Full variable domain (remainder filled in from reference TRBV15 and TRBJ1-5): DAMVIQNPRYQVTQFGKPVTLSCSQTLNHNVMYWYQQKSSQAPKLLFHYYDKDFNNEADTPDNFQSRRPNTSFCFLDIRSPGLGDTAMYLCATQDRGPSQPQHFGDGTRLSIL.

The chain recombines TRBV7-6 with TRBJ2-1; D is undetermined. V was trimmed by 5 bases and J by 7 bases, leaving 6 bases between them. Germline lookup yields CDR1 SGHVS and CDR2 FNYEAQ. The length of the CDR3 is 11 residues. The CDR3 DNA reads TGTGCCAGCAGCGTTACTAATGAGCAGTTCTTC. Translation gives CASSVTNEQFF. Drawing the rest from reference TRBV7-6 and TRBJ2-1, the complete variable domain is GAGVSQSPRYKVTKRGQDVALRCDPISGHVSLYWYRQALGQGPEFLTYFNYEAQQDKSGLPNDRFSAERPEGSISTLTIQRTEQRDSAMYRCASSVTNEQFFGPGTRLTVL.

V usage is TRBV27 and J usage is TRBJ2-7, with D perhaps given as TRBD1 or TRBD2 (6 bases each). Germline CDR1 MNHEY, CDR2 SMNVEV (reference sequence). The V and J ends lost 5 bases and 3 bases respectively, with 11 bases between them. The CDR3 runs 13 residues. CDR3 coding DNA: TGTGCCAGCAGTAGGGGGGATGGCTACGAGCAGTACTTC. Its translation is CASSRGDGYEQYF.

This rearrangement joins TRBV6-5 to TRBJ1-2, with D possibly TRBD1 on 5 matching bases. The ends were cut back, 2 bases at V and 8 bases at J, with 18 bases in the middle. This CDR3 region has 15 residues. Germline CDR1 reads MNHEY; CDR2 reads SVGAGI. The CDR3: CASSYAHSGWDGYTF. CDR3 coding DNA: TGTGCCAGCAGTTACGCCCACTCCGGCTGGGACGGCTACACCTTC.

This clone has only one observation. The CDR3: CASSLLTGGNSPLHF. The CDR3 bases are TGCGCCAGCAGCTTGCTGACAGGGGGAAATTCACCCCTCCACTTT. This sequence joins TRBV5-1 and TRBJ1-6; TRBD1 matches at 9 bases. V lost 1 base to trimming and J lost 7 bases; unmatched junction nucleotides: 3. The CDR3 consists of 15 residues. Germline CDR1 and CDR2: SGHRS and YFSETQ.

This clone was detected only a few times. The chain carries TRBV6-1 and TRBJ2-1; D remains ambiguous. The CDR3 runs 12 residues. V was cut by 3 bases and J by 6 bases, with 6 bases left in between. CDR1 MNHNS and CDR2 SASEGT come from the germline V gene. The CDR3 reads CASSDVGNEQFF. CDR3 coding DNA: TGTGCCAGCAGTGACGTCGGCAATGAGCAGTTCTTC.

The chain couples TRBV12-3 or TRBV12-4 to TRBJ1-1, with D unresolved. The CDR3 consists of 13 residues. V was clipped by 2 bases and J by 0 bases, with 4 bases between them. This CDR3 is CASSLKMNTEAFF. In nucleotides, the CDR3 is TGTGCCAGCAGTTTAAAGATGAACACTGAAGCTTTCTTT.

The V and J genes are TRBV5-6 and TRBJ2-7; D not resolved. The V end was cut by 2 bases, the J end by 1 base, with 7 bases between. Germline CDR1 reads SGHDT; CDR2 reads YYEEEE. The CDR3 is 13 residues long. Written as DNA, the CDR3 is TGTGCCAGCAGCTTAGGCATATCCTACGAGCAGTACTTC. Translating it yields CASSLGISYEQYF.

Concerning this clone: Given a much more abundant clone one base away, this may be a read error. The gene calls are TRBV6-4 and TRBJ1-2; TRBD1 matches 7 bases. The CDR3 totals 12 residues. The germline V gene encodes CDR1 MRHNA and CDR2 SNTAGT. The CDR3 nucleotides are TGTACCAGCATTAGACAGGGAGATGGCTACACCTTC. The encoded protein is CTSIRQGDGYTF.

The chain joins TRBV19 to TRBJ2-1; D possibly matches TRBD1 or TRBD2 (7 bases each). This CDR3 spans 17 amino acids. Trimming removed 3 bases at V and 5 bases at J, with 20 bases between. Germline CDR1 reads LNHDA; CDR2 reads SQIVND (reference sequence). CDR3 residues: CASSIWGGQGGDNEQFF. CDR3 DNA: TGTGCCAGTAGTATCTGGGGCGGGCAGGGGGGGGACAATGAGCAGTTCTTC.

This chain links TRBV5-1 with TRBJ1-2; D is possibly TRBD1 (5 bases). This CDR3 spans 13 amino acids. CDR1 SGHRS and CDR2 YFSETQ come from the germline V gene. The V end lost 0 bases, the J end lost 6 bases, and 9 bases lay between the germline ends. The CDR3 DNA follows: TGCGCCAGCAGCTTGGCCGGGACGGATGGCTACACCTTC. This codes for CASSLAGTDGYTF. The full variable domain, in which reference TRBV5-1 and TRBJ1-2 provide the parts outside the CDR3, is KAGVTQTPRYLIKTRGQQVTLSCSPISGHRSVSWYQQTPGQGLQFLFEYFSETQRNKGNFPGRFSGRQFSNSRSEMNVSTLELGDSALYLCASSLAGTDGYTFGSGTRLTVV.

This clone was detected only a few times. The V call is TRBV15, the J call TRBJ1-5; 11 nucleotides agree with TRBD1. The V segment lost 3 bases and the J segment 4 bases; nucleotides outside the gene matches: 5. The CDR3 spans 16 residues. The germline CDR1 and CDR2 sequences are LNHNV and YYDKDF (reference sequence). The chain's CDR3 is CATSRGTGGGNQPQHF. In DNA, the CDR3 is TGTGCCACCAGCAGGGGGACAGGGGGAGGTAATCAGCCCCAGCATTTT.

J is TRBJ2-5 and V is TRBV18, with 8 bases fitting TRBD2. The CDR3 is 14 amino acids. CDR1 and CDR2 (germline): KGHSH, LQKENI. V was pared by 8 bases and J by 1 base, with 6 bases of the junction left unmatched. CDR3 sequence (DNA): TGTGCCAGCGCCACGGGAGGGGGCCAAGAGACCCAGTACTTC. It specifies CASATGGGQETQYF.

CDR3 sequence (DNA): TGTGCCTGGAGTGTTCCGGGGACAGGGGGCACAGATACGCAGTATTTT. Residues: CAWSVPGTGGTDTQYF. The genes are TRBV30 and TRBJ2-3; 10 nucleotides line up with TRBD1. Germline loops: CDR1 GTSNPN, CDR2 SVGIG (reference sequence). The V segment lost 0 bases and the J segment 1 base; nucleotides outside the gene matches: 4. The CDR3 runs to 16 residues.

The chain employs TRBV15 and TRBJ1-2; D is unclear. V dropped 0 bases and J dropped 8 bases, with 13 bases sitting between them. The CDR3 totals 14 residues. Germline CDR1 is LNHNV and CDR2 is YYDKDF (reference sequence). The CDR3 loop is CATSRDSPVGGYTF. The CDR3 coding sequence is TGTGCCACCAGCAGAGACTCGCCGGTCGGCGGCTACACCTTC.

The chain recombines TRBV5-1 with TRBJ1-3, with 9 bases matching TRBD1. Germline-derived CDR1 and CDR2 are SGHRS and YFSETQ. CDR3 length: 15 residues. The V gene end was trimmed by 3 bases and the J gene end by 9 bases; junction bases not matched to a gene: 10. CDR3 nucleotide sequence: TGCGCCAGCAGCTCCTCCGGGACAGGGTTAACCACCATATATTTT. Amino acids: CASSSSGTGLTTIYF.

The V and J genes are TRBV28 and TRBJ1-4; D might be TRBD1 (5 bases). V lost 3 bases and J 0 bases, leaving 11 bases between the germline ends. This CDR3 is 16 amino acids long. The germline CDR1 and CDR2 sequences are MDHEN and SYDVKM. The CDR3 sequence is CASSFLTAATNEKLFF. CDR3 DNA: TGTGCCAGCAGTTTTCTGACAGCCGCAACTAATGAAAAACTGTTTTTT.

This clone has a single count. The CDR3 DNA reads as TGTGCCAGCAGCTTAGGAACGGATCAGCCCCAGCATTTT. It translates to CASSLGTDQPQHF. J is TRBJ1-5 and V is TRBV7-6; no definite D call. Trimming pared 1 base from V and 5 bases from J, leaving 6 bases between. Per the germline V gene, CDR1 is SGHVS and CDR2 is FNYEAQ. The length of the CDR3 is 13 residues.

This clone was picked up one time. The genes are TRBV28 and TRBJ2-2; 9 bases fit TRBD2. Losses at the gene ends were 7 bases for V and 7 bases for J; bases not matched to a gene: 10. CDR1 is MDHEN and CDR2 is SYDVKM in the germline V gene. There are 15 residues in the CDR3. DNA of the CDR3: TGTGCCAGCATTAGGAGCGGGGGGCTAGGCGGGGAGCTGTTTTTT. It is translated as CASIRSGGLGGELFF.

This rearrangement joins TRBV29-1 to TRBJ2-1; 14 positions agree with TRBD2. Per the germline V gene, CDR1 is SQVTM and CDR2 is ANQGSEA. The CDR3 totals 16 residues. The V gene end was trimmed by 8 bases and the J gene end by 7 bases; junction bases not matched to a gene: 13. Written as DNA, the CDR3 is TGCAGCCTAGGGACTAGCGGGGGCCTAGGGGGTAATGAGCAGTTCTTC. This sequence encodes CSLGTSGGLGGNEQFF.

V is TRBV2 and J is TRBJ2-5; D is unresolved. The CDR3 runs to 10 residues. V lost 6 bases and J 10 bases, leaving 9 bases between the germline ends. CDR1 and CDR2 (germline): SNHLY, FYNNEI. As DNA, the CDR3 is TGTGCCAGCAGCTTACAAATCCAGTACTTC. This gives the protein CASSLQIQYF.

Notes on this clone: Germline and junction disagree at one end, which may indicate a read error. The chain combines TRBV27 with TRBJ2-7; D gene uncertain. The V gene's germline CDR1 is MNHEY and CDR2 SMNVEV (reference sequence). This CDR3 comprises 14 residues. The CDR3 DNA reads TGTGCCAGCAGTTTAAGGGTTCCCACCTACGAGCAGTACTTT. This codes for CASSLRVPTYEQYF.

CDR3 region: CASSYSGRPLNTGELFF. The CDR3 coding sequence is TGTGCCAGCAGTTACTCCGGCCGACCCTTAAACACCGGGGAGCTGTTTTTT. This chain links TRBV6-2 or TRBV6-3 with TRBJ2-2; D call uncertain. Trimming shortened V by 0 bases and J by 2 bases, and 13 bases separated the two germline ends. This CDR3 has 17 residues. Germline assignment: CDR1 MNHEY and CDR2 SVGEGT.

Only a few counts were recorded for this clone. Other DNA variants within this sample encode the same CDR3. The chain links TRBV27 to TRBJ2-3; 8 bases align to TRBD2. The CDR3 is made up of 13 amino acids. The junction had 5 bases not matched to a gene; V was cut back by 7 bases and J by 5 bases. Germline V CDR1 and CDR2: MNHEY, SMNVEV (reference sequence). For the CDR3, the DNA is TGTGCCAGCACGGGGGGGGCCGTAGATACGCAGTATTTT. Translated: CASTGGAVDTQYF.

This CDR3 reads CAISTPNRGRYEQYF. Here the CDR3 DNA reads TGTGCCATCAGTACCCCAAACAGGGGTAGGTACGAGCAGTACTTC. This chain joins TRBV10-3 and TRBJ2-7, with TRBD1 matching over 7 bases. Looked up from germline, CDR1 is ENHRY and CDR2 is SYGVKD. V shed 5 bases, J shed 4 bases, and the junction held 11 bases outside the gene matches. CDR3 size: 15 residues.

This clone was observed a few times. CDR3 DNA sequence: TGTGCCAGCAGTTACCCGGACAGCTATGGCTACACCTTC. Encoded protein: CASSYPDSYGYTF. This chain uses TRBV6-5 with TRBJ1-2, with D perhaps TRBD1 (6 bases). From germline, CDR1 is MNHEY and CDR2 SVGAGI. The CDR3 is 13 amino acids. V shed 2 bases and J shed 4 bases, with 8 bases lying between them.